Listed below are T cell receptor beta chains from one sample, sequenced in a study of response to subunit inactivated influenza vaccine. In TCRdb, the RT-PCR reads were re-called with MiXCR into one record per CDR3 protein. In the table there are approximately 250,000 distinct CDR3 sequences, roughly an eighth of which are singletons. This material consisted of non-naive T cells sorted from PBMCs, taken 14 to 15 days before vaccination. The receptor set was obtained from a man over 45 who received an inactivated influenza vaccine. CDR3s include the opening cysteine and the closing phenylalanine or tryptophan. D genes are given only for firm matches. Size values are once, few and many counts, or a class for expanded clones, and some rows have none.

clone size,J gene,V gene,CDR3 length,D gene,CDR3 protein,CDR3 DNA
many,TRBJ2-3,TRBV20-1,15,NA,CSASSLAESTDTQYF,TGCAGTGCTAGTTCGCTAGCAGAGAGCACAGATACGCAGTATTTT
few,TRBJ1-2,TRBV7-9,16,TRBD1,CASSLPGQGANYGYTF,TGTGCCAGCAGCTTGCCGGGACAGGGGGCTAACTATGGCTACACCTTC
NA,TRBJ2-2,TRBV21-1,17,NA,CASSKALRGPGAGELFF,TGTGCCAGCAGCAAAGCGCTCCGGGGCCCCGGGGCCGGGGAGCTGTTTTTT
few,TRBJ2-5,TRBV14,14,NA,CASSQGKGSETQYF,TGTGCCAGCAGCCAAGGAAAGGGTTCGGAGACCCAGTACTTC
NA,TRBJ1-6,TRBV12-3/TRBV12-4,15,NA,CASSPDPQRTSPLHF,TGTGCCAGCAGTCCTGATCCACAAAGGACTTCACCCCTCCACTTT
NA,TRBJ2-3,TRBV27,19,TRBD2,CASSLKGLAGGWSIDTQYF,TGTGCCAGCAGTTTAAAGGGACTAGCGGGGGGGTGGTCGATAGATACGCAGTATTTT
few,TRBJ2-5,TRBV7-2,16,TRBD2,CASSGLAGGMEETQYF,TGTGCCAGCAGCGGACTAGCGGGGGGGATGGAAGAGACCCAGTACTTC
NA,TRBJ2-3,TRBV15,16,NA,CASSRVFGGATDTQYF,TGTGCCTCCAGCAGAGTCTTTGGGGGGGCAACAGATACGCAGTATTTT
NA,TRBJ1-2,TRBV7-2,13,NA,CASRNGVDYGYTF,TGTGCCAGCAGAAATGGGGTAGACTATGGCTACACCTTC
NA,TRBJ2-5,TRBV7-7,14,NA,CASSRGQFQETQYF,TGTGCTAGCAGCCGGGGACAATTCCAGGAGACCCAGTACTTC
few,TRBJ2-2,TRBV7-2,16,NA,CASSLGRGAATGELFF,TGTGCCAGCAGCTTAGGCAGGGGAGCGGCCACCGGGGAGCTGTTTTTT
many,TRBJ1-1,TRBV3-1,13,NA,CASSHLDRPEAFF,TGTGCCAGCAGCCATCTGGACAGACCCGAAGCTTTCTTT
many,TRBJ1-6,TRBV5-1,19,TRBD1,CASSLRKGQASSYNSPLHF,TGCGCCAGCAGCTTGAGGAAAGGACAGGCGAGCTCCTATAATTCACCCCTCCACTTT
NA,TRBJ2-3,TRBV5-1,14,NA,CASSPGTLGDTQYF,TGCGCCAGCAGCCCCGGGACTTTAGGAGATACGCAGTATTTT
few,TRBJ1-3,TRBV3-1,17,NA,CASSQLNGALFGNTIYF,TGTGCCAGCAGCCAACTAAACGGGGCCCTCTTTGGAAACACCATATATTTT
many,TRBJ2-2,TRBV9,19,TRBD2,CASSASGTSGYSNTGELFF,TGTGCCAGCAGCGCCTCCGGGACTAGCGGTTATTCGAACACCGGGGAGCTGTTTTTT
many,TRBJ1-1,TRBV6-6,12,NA,CASRLGDTEAFF,TGTGCCAGTCGACTAGGAGACACTGAAGCTTTCTTT
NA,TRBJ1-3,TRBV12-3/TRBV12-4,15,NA,CASSNDRFSGNTIYF,TGTGCCAGCAGTAACGACAGATTCTCTGGAAACACCATATATTTT
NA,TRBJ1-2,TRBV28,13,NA,CASSFDSGYGYTF,TGTGCCAGCAGTTTCGATAGCGGCTATGGCTACACCTTC
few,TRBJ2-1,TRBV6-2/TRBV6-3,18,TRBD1,CASSALPPRGRKNNEQFF,TGTGCCAGCAGTGCCCTTCCCCCCAGGGGGCGCAAAAATAATGAGCAGTTCTTC
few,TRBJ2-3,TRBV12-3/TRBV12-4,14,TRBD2,CASSPGTSVATQYF,TGTGCCAGCAGTCCAGGGACTAGCGTTGCTACGCAGTATTTT
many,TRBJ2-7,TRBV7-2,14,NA,CASSLDRGPYEQYF,TGTGCCAGCAGCTTAGATCGAGGACCCTACGAGCAGTACTTC
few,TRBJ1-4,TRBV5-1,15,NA,CASSLSQGFNEKLFF,TGCGCCAGCAGCCTCTCACAGGGATTTAATGAAAAACTGTTTTTT
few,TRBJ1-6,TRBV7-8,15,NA,CASSSAGGRSSPLHF,TGTGCCAGCAGCTCGGCCGGGGGGCGAAGTTCACCCCTCCACTTT
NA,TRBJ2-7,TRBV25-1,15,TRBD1,CASSDPGQGAGEQYF,TGTGCCAGCAGTGACCCGGGACAGGGGGCGGGCGAGCAGTACTTC
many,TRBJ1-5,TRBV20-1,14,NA,CSARDRRYGQPQHF,TGCAGTGCTAGAGATAGGAGGTATGGGCAGCCCCAGCATTTT
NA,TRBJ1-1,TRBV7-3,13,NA,CASTLGANTEAFF,TGTGCCAGCACCCTCGGGGCCAACACTGAAGCTTTCTTT
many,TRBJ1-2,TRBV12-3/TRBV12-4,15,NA,CASSSQRGSLYGYTF,TGTGCCAGCAGTTCCCAGAGAGGGTCCCTCTATGGCTACACCTTC
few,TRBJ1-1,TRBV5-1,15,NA,CASSPTWTGNTEAFF,TGCGCCAGCAGCCCGACCTGGACTGGGAACACTGAAGCTTTCTTT
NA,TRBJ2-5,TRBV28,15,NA,CASSFGGARGETQYF,TGTGCCAGCAGTTTTGGGGGGGCGCGTGGAGAGACCCAGTACTTC
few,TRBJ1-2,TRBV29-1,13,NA,CSVGNRAGYGYTF,TGCAGCGTGGGAAACAGGGCGGGCTATGGCTACACCTTC
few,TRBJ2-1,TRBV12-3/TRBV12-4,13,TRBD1,CASSGTGGNEQFF,TGTGCCAGCAGTGGGACAGGGGGCAATGAGCAGTTCTTC
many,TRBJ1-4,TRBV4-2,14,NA,CASSQLGHNEKLFF,TGTGCCAGCAGCCAATTGGGCCATAATGAAAAACTGTTTTTT
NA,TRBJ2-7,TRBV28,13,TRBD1,CASTGTVSYEQYF,TGTGCCAGCACGGGGACAGTCTCCTACGAGCAGTACTTC
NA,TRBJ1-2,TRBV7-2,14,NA,CASSQQGLGYGYTF,TGTGCCAGCAGCCAGCAGGGGTTGGGCTATGGCTACACCTTC
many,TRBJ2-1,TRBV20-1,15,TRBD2,CSVKPGLAIANEQFF,TGCAGTGTTAAACCGGGACTAGCGATCGCGAATGAGCAGTTCTTC
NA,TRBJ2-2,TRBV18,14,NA,CASSPRDLPGELFF,TGTGCCAGCTCACCACGAGACTTACCCGGGGAGCTGTTTTTT
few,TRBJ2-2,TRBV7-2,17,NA,CASSLGSSSLRTGELFF,TGTGCCAGCAGCTTAGGGTCGTCTAGTCTTCGCACCGGGGAGCTGTTTTTT
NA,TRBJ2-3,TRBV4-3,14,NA,CASSQALPESRQYF,TGCGCCAGCAGCCAAGCACTACCTGAAAGTAGGCAGTATTTT
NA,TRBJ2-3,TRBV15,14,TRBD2,CATRLAGWQWTQYF,TGTGCCACCAGGCTAGCGGGATGGCAGTGGACGCAGTATTTT
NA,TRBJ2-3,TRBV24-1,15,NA,CATSQGGSGTDTQYF,TGTGCCACCAGCCAGGGGGGAAGCGGCACAGATACGCAGTATTTT